Listed below are T cell receptor beta chains from one sample, sequenced in a study of T cell repertoires in cytomegalovirus infection. No antigen has been identified for these receptors. TCRdb recomputed calls from the reads with MiXCR, one row per CDR3 protein. The sample lists about 310,000 distinct CDR3 sequences, more than 20% occurring once. The specimen comprised cultured PBMCs, sampled from culture after CMV antigen stimulation. The receptors shown here come from a human donor in good health (CMV status not recorded). Some clones in this sample may be carry-over from other donors' samples. The CDR3 runs from the conserved cysteine through the conserved F or W. D genes are given only for firm matches. Some rows have no size entry. The others give once, few or many, or a class for an expanded clone.

NA	TRBV11-1	few	TRBJ2-3	CASSQEASTTDTQYF	TGTGCCAGCAGCCAAGAGGCTAGTACCACAGATACGCAGTATTTT
NA	TRBV4-3	few	TRBJ1-1	CASSLDTGRLTEAFF	TGCGCCAGCAGCCTCGATACAGGGAGACTGACTGAAGCTTTCTTT
TRBD2	TRBV7-2	few	TRBJ2-7	CASSSLAGEEYEQYF	TGTGCCAGCAGCTCCTTAGCGGGAGAAGAGTACGAGCAGTACTTC
NA	TRBV4-3	NA	TRBJ2-7	CASSQERVASYEQYF	TGCGCCAGCAGCCAAGAGCGCGTCGCCAGCTACGAGCAGTACTTC
NA	TRBV11-2	many	TRBJ2-2	CAGQETNTGELFF	TGTGCCGGCCAGGAGACGAACACCGGGGAGCTGTTTTTT
NA	TRBV24-1	NA	TRBJ1-2	CASEGDPNYGYTF	TGTGCCTCAGAAGGAGACCCTAACTATGGCTACACCTTC
NA	TRBV6-2/TRBV6-3	NA	TRBJ1-6	CASSYPSGQRNSPLHF	TGTGCCAGCAGTTACCCGTCAGGACAGCGTAATTCACCCCTCCACTTT
NA	TRBV15	NA	TRBJ1-2	CATSTVRDPVNYGYTF	TGTGCCACCAGCACAGTGCGGGACCCAGTTAACTATGGCTACACCTTC
NA	TRBV29-1	NA	TRBJ1-2	CSVEGGTQFYGYTF	TGCAGCGTTGAGGGAGGGACCCAATTCTATGGCTACACCTTC
TRBD1	TRBV7-2	many	TRBJ1-5	CASSAGTGSHQPQHF	TGTGCCAGCAGCGCAGGGACAGGGTCTCATCAGCCCCAGCATTTT
NA	TRBV7-2	few	TRBJ1-5	CASSLGLGYRPQHF	TGTGCCAGCAGCTTAGGTCTGGGGTACCGGCCCCAGCATTTT
TRBD2	TRBV20-1	NA	TRBJ2-7	CSASLIAGPYEQYF	TGCAGTGCTAGTTTGATAGCGGGACCCTACGAGCAGTACTTC
NA	TRBV24-1	NA	TRBJ2-3	CATSDPTTYTQYF	TGTGCCACCAGTGATCCAACTACTTATACGCAGTATTTT
TRBD1	TRBV19	few	TRBJ1-5	CASSTGQGRRSNQPQHF	TGTGCCAGTAGTACCGGACAGGGGCGTCGGAGCAATCAGCCCCAGCATTTT
NA	TRBV5-6	many	TRBJ1-2	CASSFWDTLARYGYTF	TGTGCCAGCAGCTTTTGGGACACCCTCGCTAGGTATGGCTACACCTTC
NA	TRBV7-2	many	TRBJ2-5	CASSLRRLLGETQYF	TGTGCCAGCAGCCTGAGACGGCTCCTAGGAGAGACCCAGTACTTC
NA	TRBV12-3/TRBV12-4	few	TRBJ2-3	CASSPTRNAVGTQYF	TGTGCCAGCAGCCCGACTCGAAATGCAGTGGGTACGCAGTATTTT
NA	TRBV4-1	few	TRBJ1-6	CASSHPGTRGSPLHF	TGCGCCAGCAGCCATCCCGGGACTAGGGGTTCACCCCTCCACTTT
NA	TRBV12-3/TRBV12-4	few	TRBJ1-5	CASRDGYQPQHF	TGTGCCAGCAGGGACGGTTATCAGCCCCAGCATTTT
TRBD1	TRBV15	NA	TRBJ1-4	CATSREDRATNEKLFF	TGTGCCACCAGCAGGGAGGACAGGGCAACTAATGAAAAACTGTTTTTT
TRBD2	TRBV7-2	many	TRBJ2-7	CASSQGLADYEQYF	TGTGCCAGCAGCCAGGGACTAGCGGACTACGAGCAGTACTTC
NA	TRBV4-3	NA	TRBJ1-4	CASSKSAGLGSYEKLFF	TGCGCCAGCAGCAAGAGTGCAGGTTTAGGCTCATATGAAAAACTGTTTTTT